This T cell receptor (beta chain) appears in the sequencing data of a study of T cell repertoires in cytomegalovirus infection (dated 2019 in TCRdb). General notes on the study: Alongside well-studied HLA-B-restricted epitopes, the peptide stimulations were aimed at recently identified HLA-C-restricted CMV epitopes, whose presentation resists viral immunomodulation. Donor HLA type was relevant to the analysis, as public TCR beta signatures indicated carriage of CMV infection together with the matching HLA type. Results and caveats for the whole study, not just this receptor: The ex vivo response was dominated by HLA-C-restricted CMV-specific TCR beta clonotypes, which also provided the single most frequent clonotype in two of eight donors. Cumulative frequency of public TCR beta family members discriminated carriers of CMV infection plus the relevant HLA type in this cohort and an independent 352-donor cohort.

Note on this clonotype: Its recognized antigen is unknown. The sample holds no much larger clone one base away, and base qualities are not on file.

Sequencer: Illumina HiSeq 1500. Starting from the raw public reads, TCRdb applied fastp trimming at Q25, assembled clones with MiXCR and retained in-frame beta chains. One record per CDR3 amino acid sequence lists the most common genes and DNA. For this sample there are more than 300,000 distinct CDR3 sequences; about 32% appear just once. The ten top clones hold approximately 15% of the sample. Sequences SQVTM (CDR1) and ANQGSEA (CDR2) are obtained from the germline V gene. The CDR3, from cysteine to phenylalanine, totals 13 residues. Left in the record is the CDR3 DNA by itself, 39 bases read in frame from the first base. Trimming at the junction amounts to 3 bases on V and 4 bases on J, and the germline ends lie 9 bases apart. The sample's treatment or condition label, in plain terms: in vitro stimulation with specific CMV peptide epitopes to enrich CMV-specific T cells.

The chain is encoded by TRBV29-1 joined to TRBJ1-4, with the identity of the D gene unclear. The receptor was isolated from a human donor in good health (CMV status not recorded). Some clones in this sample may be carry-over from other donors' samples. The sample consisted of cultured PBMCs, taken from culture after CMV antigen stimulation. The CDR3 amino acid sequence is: CSVDLGINEKLFF. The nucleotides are TGCAGCGTTGATTTAGGGATTAATGAAAAACTGTTTTTT.